These T cell receptor beta chains were read from a single sample in a study of blood T cells in healthy people across ages. One entry per CDR3 protein, called by TCRdb with MiXCR from the 5' RACE reads. Of roughly 1,700,000 distinct CDR3 sequences in the sample, 28% were seen once. The specimen sequenced was blood. These receptors came from a woman aged 25 to 39 in good health. Both conserved end residues are part of each CDR3. The D gene is left open where the match is weak. Not every row has a clone size; where given, it reads once, few, many or a size class.

clone_size d_call j_call v_call cdr3_nt cdr3_aa
NA TRBD1 TRBJ2-3 TRBV18 TGTGCCAGCTCTGCGGTGGGACAGGGGTCAGATACGCAGTATTTT CASSAVGQGSDTQYF
NA TRBD1 TRBJ1-1 TRBV19 TGTGCCAGTAGTACCGCGGACAGGAAGGCTGAAGCTTTCTTT CASSTADRKAEAFF
few TRBD1 TRBJ1-1 TRBV10-3 TGTGCCATCGCACCCCAGGGGGCGACTGAAGCTTTCTTT CAIAPQGATEAFF
few TRBD2 TRBJ2-1 TRBV6-5 TGTGCCAGCAAGATTAGCGGGAGTAGAAACAATGAGCAGTTCTTC CASKISGSRNNEQFF
NA TRBD1 TRBJ1-4 TRBV12-3/TRBV12-4 TGTGCCAGCAGTTTAAAAACCGGGACAGGGGTATCCGAAAAACTGTTTTTT CASSLKTGTGVSEKLFF
NA NA TRBJ2-5 TRBV5-5 TGTGCCAGCAGTTGGGGGCTTGGAGTTATCCCTGGGGAGACCCAGTACTTC CASSWGLGVIPGETQYF
many NA TRBJ2-1 TRBV7-3 TGTGCCAGCAGCTTAACGGCGGGGAACAATGAGCAGTTCTTC CASSLTAGNNEQFF
NA NA TRBJ2-7 TRBV20-1 TGCAGTGCTAAGGACGGAACCTACGAGCAGTACTTC CSAKDGTYEQYF
few TRBD1 TRBJ2-7 TRBV18 TGTGCCAGCTCACGACCCGGGACAGGGCACGAGCAGTACTTC CASSRPGTGHEQYF
NA NA TRBJ1-1 TRBV13 TGTGCCAGCAGCTTAGAGTCGCGTTGGGACACTGAAGCTTTCTTT CASSLESRWDTEAFF
NA NA TRBJ1-5 TRBV20-1 TGCAGTGCTAGAGATTCGGGTCCCAATCAGCCCCAGCATTTT CSARDSGPNQPQHF
few TRBD2 TRBJ2-4 TRBV27 TGTGCCAGCAGTGGACTAGCCAAAAACATTCAGGACTTC CASSGLAKNIQDF
many TRBD1 TRBJ2-5 TRBV28 TGTGCCAGCAGTAAATGGACAGGGGTGGGTGGAGAGACCCAGTACTTC CASSKWTGVGGETQYF
NA NA TRBJ2-7 TRBV6-6 TGTGCCAGCAGCGAGGTTCAGGGGAGTCTCTCCTACGAGCAGTACTTC CASSEVQGSLSYEQYF
few TRBD1 TRBJ1-2 TRBV29-1 TGCAGCGTTGCCGGGACAGGGGGCGCGGGCTATGGCTACACCTTC CSVAGTGGAGYGYTF
NA NA TRBJ2-7 TRBV6-2/TRBV6-3 TGTGCCAGCAGCGACGGGGGCAGCGGGGCCTCCTACAATGAGCAGTACTTC CASSDGGSGASYNEQYF
NA NA TRBJ1-5 TRBV2 TGTGCCAGCAGTGATGAAGGGGCTAGCAATCAGCCCCAGCATTTT CASSDEGASNQPQHF
NA TRBD2 TRBJ2-1 TRBV6-6 TGTGCCAGTAGGACTAGCGGCCGGGTCGGCAATGAGCAGTTCTTC CASRTSGRVGNEQFF
few NA TRBJ1-2 TRBV6-4 TGTGCCAGCAGTGAAAGTCGGGGCGACTATGGCTACACCTTC CASSESRGDYGYTF
few TRBD1 TRBJ2-2 TRBV9 TGTGCCAGCAGCGTTCACCGGGACAGAAAAACCGGGGAGCTGTTTTTT CASSVHRDRKTGELFF
once TRBD1 TRBJ1-6 TRBV27 TGTGCCAGCAGTTTCAGGGGGCTCAATTCACCCCTCCACTTT CASSFRGLNSPLHF
NA NA TRBJ1-2 TRBV7-9 TGTGCCAGCAGCTTAGAACCTCGCTCCACCTTC CASSLEPRSTF
NA NA TRBJ2-5 TRBV9 TGTGCCAGCAGCGTAGGGTGGGGCGGAGTAGAGACCCAGTACTTC CASSVGWGGVETQYF
NA NA TRBJ1-1 TRBV24-1 TGTGCCACCAGGGATTTGCGGGCCCTGAACACTGAAGCTTTCTTT CATRDLRALNTEAFF
many NA TRBJ1-1 TRBV5-1 TGTGCCAGCAGCTTAGCGGGCGGGAACACTGAAGCTTTCTTT CASSLAGGNTEAFF
NA TRBD1 TRBJ2-7 TRBV19 TGTGCCAGTAGTATGCGCCGGGACAGCTTCTCCTACGAGCAGTACTTC CASSMRRDSFSYEQYF
NA NA TRBJ2-3 TRBV10-3 TGTGCCATCAGCGGGTATCGGGACACAGATACGCAGTATTTT CAISGYRDTDTQYF
NA NA TRBJ2-7 TRBV5-1 TGCGCCAGCAGCTCTTTGACAGGCAAAGGAAACGAGCAGTACTTC CASSSLTGKGNEQYF
NA NA TRBJ2-7 TRBV7-9 TGTGCCAGCAGCTTAGAACCTGGACAGTTGGAAACCCAGTACTTC CASSLEPGQLETQYF
NA NA TRBJ2-7 TRBV12-3/TRBV12-4 TGTGCCAGCAGCCTCAGGTTGGAATACGAGCAGTACTTC CASSLRLEYEQYF
NA NA TRBJ2-6 TRBV28 TGTGCCAGCAGTTTATCAGCTGGGGGGGCTCGAAACGTCCTGACTTTC CASSLSAGGARNVLTF
NA NA TRBJ2-5 TRBV11-2 TGTGCCAGCAGCTTAGTCCCCACAAAGGGTAAGCAGTACTTC CASSLVPTKGKQYF
NA NA TRBJ1-1 TRBV9 TGTGCCAGCAGCAGGGGGTCGAGCGCTGAAGCTTTCTTT CASSRGSSAEAFF
NA NA TRBJ2-2 TRBV7-6 TGTGCCAGCAGCCAGGGGAGGGGGACCGGGGAGCTGTTTTTT CASSQGRGTGELFF
NA TRBD1 TRBJ1-2 TRBV3-1 TGTGCCAGCAGCCTTTCAGGGGGACAGGGGCATTACACCTTC CASSLSGGQGHYTF
NA NA TRBJ1-2 TRBV20-1 TGCAGTGCTCCCCCTGGGGGGTACGATGGCTACACCTTC CSAPPGGYDGYTF
many NA TRBJ2-5 TRBV5-5 TGTGCCAGCAGCTATGGAAGGGGCGCGCTCGTCTGGGAGACCCAGTACTTC CASSYGRGALVWETQYF
many NA TRBJ2-1 TRBV10-3 TGTGCCATCAGTGATGGTGCGAATGAGCAGTTCTTC CAISDGANEQFF
few TRBD1 TRBJ2-3 TRBV12-5 TGTGCTAGTGGTTTATCGACAGGGGGCACAGATACGCAGTATTTT CASGLSTGGTDTQYF
few TRBD1 TRBJ2-1 TRBV28 TGTGCCAGCCGTCTGCCGGACAGGGCCCATGAGCAGTTCTTC CASRLPDRAHEQFF
many TRBD2 TRBJ2-5 TRBV2 TGTGCCAGCACCCGATTAGGACTAGCGGGCACCTCCCAAGAGACCCAGTACTTC CASTRLGLAGTSQETQYF
once TRBD2 TRBJ2-4 TRBV14 TGTGCCAGCAGCCGCTCTTTACTAGCGGGGGGGATTAATGAGCAGTACTTC CASSRSLLAGGINEQYF
NA NA TRBJ1-4 TRBV11-2 TGTGCCAGCAGCTTCAACCAGGTTAAAGGGGGAAAACTGTTTTTT CASSFNQVKGGKLFF
NA NA TRBJ1-2 TRBV29-1 TGCAGCGTGGTGACAGGAGGGGACTATGGCTACACCTTC CSVVTGGDYGYTF
many NA TRBJ2-5 TRBV11-2 TGTGCCAGCAGGGATCCCTGGCGGGGACAAGAGACCCAGTACTTC CASRDPWRGQETQYF
many TRBD1 TRBJ1-4 TRBV7-8 TGTGCCAGCAGCTCTATGGGACAGGGGGGTGAAAAACTGTTTTTT CASSSMGQGGEKLFF
NA NA TRBJ2-1 TRBV12-3/TRBV12-4 TGTGCCAGCGTACAGGCTAGCTCCTACAATGAGCAGTTCTTC CASVQASSYNEQFF
many NA TRBJ1-2 TRBV27 TGTGCCAGCAGTTTACGGGAGCCAGGGGCCACTGGCTACACCTTC CASSLREPGATGYTF
NA NA TRBJ2-1 TRBV7-2 TGTGCCAGCAGCCTGACAGGCGCCACCTACAATGAGCAGTTCTTC CASSLTGATYNEQFF
few TRBD1 TRBJ2-5 TRBV7-3 TGTGCCAGCAGCTTAACAGGACAGGCTACCCAGTACTTC CASSLTGQATQYF
few TRBD2 TRBJ2-1 TRBV10-3 TGTGCCATTTCCGGCTGGGAGGGCGGACAACAAGAGACCCAGTTCTTC CAISGWEGGQQETQFF
NA NA TRBJ1-2 TRBV5-1 TGCGCCAGCAGCCTAGCTAGTATGTCCCTCTATGGCTACACCTTC CASSLASMSLYGYTF
NA NA TRBJ2-3 TRBV7-2 TGTGCCAGCAGCATGCAAGGGGGGAGCACAGATACGCAGTATTTT CASSMQGGSTDTQYF
NA TRBD2 TRBJ2-1 TRBV2 TGTGCCAGCAGAATAGCGGGAGGTTCCTACAATGAGCAGTTCTTC CASRIAGGSYNEQFF
NA NA TRBJ1-2 TRBV3-1 TGTGCCAGCAGCCAAGTGAACGATGGCTTCACCTTC CASSQVNDGFTF
NA NA TRBJ2-1 TRBV12-3/TRBV12-4 TGTGCCAACACCGCGTCGGACTCCGGGTACAATGAGCAGTTCTTC CANTASDSGYNEQFF
many NA TRBJ2-1 TRBV7-9 TGTGCCAGCAGCGTCGACTACCACAATGAGCAGTTCTTC CASSVDYHNEQFF
many NA TRBJ1-2 TRBV29-1 TGCAGCGTTGGCGCTGGCAGGGGCTATGGCTACACCTTC CSVGAGRGYGYTF
NA NA TRBJ1-3 TRBV6-6 TGTGCCAGCAGTCCGGGAATACCTGGAAACACCATATATTTT CASSPGIPGNTIYF